Listed here are 8 T cell receptor beta chains from one sample, sequenced in a study of CD8 T cells in ankylosing spondylitis (dated by TCRdb to the late 2010s). Paper-wide results and their limitations: A TCR beta motif of several highly homologous amino acid variants appeared characteristic of blood from ankylosing spondylitis patients.

Antigens for these TCRs are unknown. Library creation used 5' RACE. Sequencer: Illumina HiSeq 2500. TCRdb handled the public reads itself, with Q25 trimming in fastp and clone calling in MiXCR, and kept productive beta chains. Records with the same CDR3 protein are collapsed into one entry carrying the most frequent genes and DNA. In this sample the table shows about 130,000 distinct CDR3 sequences, more than 15% of which occur a single time. Roughly 30% of the sample is held by the ten biggest clonotypes. Material: blood, either unsorted or a sorted T cell fraction (not recorded which). The receptor source for this set is a male donor with ankylosing spondylitis.

About this clonotype: A junction boundary mismatches the germline segment, possibly from a read error. The chain couples TRBV7-9 to TRBJ2-7, with 12 bases lining up with TRBD2. The CDR3 is 12 residues long. Germline V gene lookup returns CDR1 SEHNR and CDR2 FQNEAQ (reference sequence). CDR3: CASSSSTSGSVF. The CDR3, as DNA: TGTGCCAGCAGCTCCTCGACTAGCGGGAGCGTCTTC.

A few counts support this clonotype. Written as DNA, the CDR3 is TGTGCCATTCTCGTGTACGGGACTTCCTACGAGCAGTACTTC. Its translation: CAILVYGTSYEQYF. The chain couples TRBV7-9 to TRBJ2-7, with D possibly TRBD2 on 6 matching bases. From germline, CDR1 is SEHNR and CDR2 FQNEAQ (reference sequence). Trimming cost V 10 bases and J 1 base, with 17 bases left between them. This CDR3 contains 14 residues.

This clonotype was counted at least ten times. The genes are TRBV28 and TRBJ2-4; D possibly corresponds to TRBD1 (5 bases). This CDR3 is 14 amino acids long. Germline V gene lookup returns CDR1 MDHEN and CDR2 SYDVKM. Trimming took 3 bases from V and 4 from J, leaving 10 bases between them. CDR3 nucleotides: TGTGCCAGCAGTTTTCCTCGACAGAAAAACATTCAGTACTTC. It codes for CASSFPRQKNIQYF.

V is TRBV5-5 and J is TRBJ2-7; D ambiguous. The CDR3 totals 12 residues. CDR1 is SGHKS, CDR2 YYEKEE, per germline (reference sequence). V lost 0 bases to trimming and J lost 3 bases, with 4 bases between them. Here the CDR3 reads CASSLGYYEQYF. In DNA form, the CDR3 reads TGTGCCAGCAGCTTGGGATACTACGAGCAGTACTTC.

This chain joins TRBV18 and TRBJ2-5; D remains ambiguous. The CDR3 covers 15 residues. V lost 0 bases and J lost 4, with 12 bases in between. Germline lookup yields CDR1 KGHSH and CDR2 LQKENI. CDR3: CASSPPSWVAETQYF. DNA of the CDR3: TGTGCCAGCTCACCACCGTCCTGGGTGGCAGAGACCCAGTACTTC.

Of note for this clonotype: A junction boundary mismatches the germline segment, possibly from a read error. The rearrangement links TRBV14 to TRBJ2-1, with TRBD1 identical over 8 bases. The germline gives CDR1 SGHDN, CDR2 FVKESK. CDR3 size: 13 residues. The CDR3, as DNA: TGTGCCAGCAGCCAGATCTCCAGGGGGCCGCGACTCTTC. It specifies CASSQISRGPRLF.

The table lists this clonotype with many counts. The CDR3 loop reads CASSQVVGTEAFF. The CDR3 bases are TGCGCCAGCAGCCAAGTAGTGGGCACTGAAGCTTTCTTT. The chain couples TRBV4-1 to TRBJ1-1, with D uncertain. The CDR3 covers 13 residues. CDR1 and CDR2 from the germline V gene are MGHRA and YSYEKL. The V end was cut by 1 base, the J end by 4 bases, with 7 bases between.

This chain joins TRBV6-5 and TRBJ2-1; D is possibly TRBD1 (5 bases). The V gene lost 0 bases and the J gene lost 4 bases, with 7 bases spanning the gap. The CDR3 is 14 residues long. Per the germline V gene, CDR1 is MNHEY and CDR2 is SVGAGI. As DNA, the CDR3 is TGTGCCAGCAGTTACTCGGACAAGTACAATGAGCAGTTCTTC. This encodes CASSYSDKYNEQFF.